These 25 T cell receptor beta chains originate from one sample sequenced in a study of T-cell memory formation after mild COVID-19. TCRdb passed the 5' RACE reads through MiXCR, listing each CDR3 protein once. The table shows about 360,000 distinct CDR3 sequences, with around 15% occurring only once. What was sequenced was PBMCs or a T cell subset sorted from them (not recorded which). Receptors were obtained from a man younger than 35 who had mild COVID-19 (a few samples of this study predate the infection). Cell type and time point are not known.

This clonotype has just a few counts. The chain recombines TRBV11-2 with TRBJ2-7, with D tentatively TRBD2 (5 bases). Trimming removed 2 bases at V and 4 bases at J, with 12 bases between. The CDR3 totals 14 residues. Germline V gene data show CDR1 as SGHAT and CDR2 as FQNNGV. The CDR3, as DNA: TGTGCCAGCAGCTTAAGAGGGATAGGGTACGAGCAGTACGTC. Translated: CASSLRGIGYEQYV.

This clonotype came up a few times. The chain combines TRBV5-1 with TRBJ2-2; 8 bases align to TRBD1. The CDR3 consists of 18 residues. The ends lost 0 bases at V and 7 bases at J; junction bases unmatched: 14. Looked up from germline, CDR1 is SGHRS and CDR2 is YFSETQ. The DNA for the CDR3 is TGCGCCAGCAGCTTGGCTCTCTACTGGGACAGGACGAACGGGGAGCTGTTTTTT. Translation gives CASSLALYWDRTNGELFF.

This clonotype was detected many times. J is TRBJ2-5 and V is TRBV15; the D is unclear. V gave up 0 bases and J gave up 5 bases, with 7 bases separating them. This CDR3 is built from 13 residues. Per germline, CDR1 LNHNV and CDR2 YYDKDF (reference sequence). CDR3 in amino acids: CATSRDLVETQYF. CDR3 in DNA: TGTGCCACCAGCAGAGATCTAGTGGAGACCCAGTACTTC.

This clonotype has just a few counts. This chain links TRBV4-1 with TRBJ2-1, with a weak D call TRBD2 (6 bases). The length of the CDR3 is 13 residues. Germline loops: CDR1 MGHRA, CDR2 YSYEKL. V gave up 4 bases and J gave up 5 bases, with 9 bases separating them. In DNA, the CDR3 is TGCGCCAGCAGCCTTAGCGGAAACAATGAGCAGTTCTTC. It encodes CASSLSGNNEQFF.

The V gene is TRBV4-1, the J gene TRBJ1-1, with D hard to call. V was cut by 7 bases and J by 4 bases, with 7 bases left in between. The CDR3 loop spans 11 amino acids. The germline V gene encodes CDR1 MGHRA and CDR2 YSYEKL. The CDR3 DNA reads TGCGCCAGCATAAGTGGCACTGAAGCTTTCTTT. This gives the protein CASISGTEAFF.

V gene TRBV18 combines with J gene TRBJ2-1; 7 nucleotides line up with TRBD1. CDR3 length: 15 amino acids. V dropped 6 bases and J dropped 12; count of bases not matched to a gene: 17. Germline V CDR1 and CDR2: KGHSH, LQKENI. The chain's CDR3 is CASSPTGAQTVGQFF. In nucleotides, the CDR3 is TGTGCCAGCTCGCCCACAGGGGCCCAAACGGTGGGGCAGTTCTTC.

The CDR3 nucleotides read TGTGCCAGCAGTTCCGGGACTAGAAGCGAGCAGTACGTC. This gives the protein CASSSGTRSEQYV. The chain employs TRBV3-1 and TRBJ2-7, with TRBD2 matching over 8 bases. The CDR3 is made up of 13 amino acids. The germline V gene has CDR1 LGHDT and CDR2 YNNKEL (reference sequence). The J segment lost 6 bases and the V segment lost 6 bases, leaving 7 bases of the junction unmatched.

The V and J genes are TRBV7-9 and TRBJ2-2; D gene uncertain. CDR1 SEHNR and CDR2 FQNEAQ come from the germline V gene (reference sequence). CDR3 length: 13 amino acids. V lost 1 base and J lost 5, with 5 bases in between. Here the CDR3 reads CASSLVMTGELFF. As DNA, the CDR3 is TGTGCCAGCAGCTTAGTGATGACCGGGGAGCTGTTTTTT. The full variable domain, with the rest looked up from reference TRBV7-9 and TRBJ2-2, is DTGVSQNPRHKITKRGQNVTFRCDPISEHNRLYWYRQTLGQGPEFLTYFQNEAQLEKSRLLSDRFSAERPKGSFSTLEIQRTEQGDSAMYLCASSLVMTGELFFGEGSRLTVL.

J is TRBJ1-2 and V is TRBV29-1, with TRBD1 matching 8 bases. The V and J ends lost 6 bases and 5 bases, in that order; junction bases with no gene match: 8. This CDR3 is 13 amino acids long. Germline lookup yields CDR1 SQVTM and CDR2 ANQGSEA. This CDR3 is CSVRDDRGYGYTF. CDR3 DNA sequence: TGCAGCGTGCGAGACGACAGGGGATATGGCTACACCTTC.

V and J are TRBV4-1 and TRBJ2-5, with D possibly TRBD1 on 6 matching bases. The CDR3 runs to 15 residues. Germline V gene lookup returns CDR1 MGHRA and CDR2 YSYEKL. Trimming cost V 0 bases and J 5 bases, with 13 bases left between them. The CDR3 DNA reads as TGCGCCAGCAGCCAAGATGGGGCAGGGGATGAGACCCAGTACTTC. Its translation is CASSQDGAGDETQYF.

This clonotype has a handful of counts. The chain is built from TRBV28 and TRBJ1-2; TRBD1 agrees at 11 bases. The CDR3 loop spans 15 amino acids. Germline CDR1 is MDHEN and CDR2 is SYDVKM. After removal of 4 bases from V and 4 bases from J, the junction contained 5 bases not matched to a gene. The CDR3 spells CASSSWTGGFYGYTF. The DNA of the CDR3 is TGTGCCAGCAGTTCCTGGACAGGGGGCTTCTATGGCTACACCTTC.

This chain uses TRBV27 with TRBJ2-2, with 9 bases fitting TRBD2. This CDR3 has 17 amino acids. CDR1 and CDR2 from the germline V gene are MNHEY and SMNVEV (reference sequence). V was clipped by 1 base and J by 7 bases; unmatched bases: 10. This chain's CDR3 is CASSLYGGGGANGELFF. In nucleotides, the CDR3 is TGTGCCAGCAGTTTATATGGAGGCGGGGGGGCTAACGGGGAGCTGTTTTTT.

This chain joins TRBV9 and TRBJ2-1; the match to TRBD1 covers 7 bases. The V gene end was trimmed by 3 bases and the J gene end by 8 bases; junction bases not matched to a gene: 2. The CDR3 is 12 amino acids. Germline CDR1 reads SGDLS; CDR2 reads YYNGEE. CDR3 sequence (DNA): TGTGCCAGCAGCGGACAGGGCCATGAGCAGTTCTTC. It translates to CASSGQGHEQFF.

In its sample, this clonotype was seen many times. The chain is built from TRBV10-2 and TRBJ2-7, with 9 bases that match TRBD1. The CDR3 loop spans 13 amino acids. CDR1 WSHSY and CDR2 SAAADI come from the germline V gene. Trimming cost V 8 bases and J 6 bases; bases outside gene matches: 8. The CDR3 bases are TGCGCCAGCTCGGTTACAGGGGGCGGCGAGCAGTACGTC. Its translation is CASSVTGGGEQYV.

There are a few counts of this clonotype. V gene TRBV3-1 combines with J gene TRBJ2-7; D not resolved. V lost 2 bases and J 9 bases, leaving 14 bases between the germline ends. The CDR3 has 13 residues. Germline V CDR1 and CDR2: LGHDT, YNNKEL (reference sequence). CDR3 coding DNA: TGTGCCAGCAGCCAAATATCGGAAGGACGGCAGTACTTC. Protein product: CASSQISEGRQYF.

The table lists this clonotype with a few counts. V gene TRBV4-1 combines with J gene TRBJ2-7, with 7 positions matching TRBD1. V shed 4 bases, J shed 1 base, and the junction held 10 bases outside the gene matches. The CDR3 is 16 residues long. The V gene's germline CDR1 is MGHRA and CDR2 YSYEKL. Written as DNA, the CDR3 is TGCGCCAGCAGCCCCGACCGGGACAGAACGTCCTACGAGCAGTACGTC. Amino acid sequence: CASSPDRDRTSYEQYV.

This chain connects TRBV15 to TRBJ1-4; D not resolved. The CDR3 totals 16 residues. Germline V lookup: CDR1 LNHNV, CDR2 YYDKDF (reference sequence). V lost 0 bases and J 3 bases, leaving 11 bases between the germline ends. Here the CDR3 reads CATSRDPGASNEKLFF. Written as DNA, the CDR3 is TGTGCCACCAGCAGAGATCCAGGAGCTTCTAATGAAAAACTGTTTTTT.

The genes are TRBV6-5 and TRBJ2-5; D ambiguous. The germline V gene encodes CDR1 MNHEY and CDR2 SVGAGI. Trimming shortened V by 6 bases and J by 5 bases, and 13 bases separated the two germline ends. This CDR3 comprises 13 residues. CDR3 loop: CASSSSGAETQYF. CDR3 bases: TGTGCCAGCAGCTCCAGTGGAGCGGAGACCCAGTACTTC.

The genes are TRBV9 and TRBJ2-3; 8 positions match TRBD2. J gave up 6 bases and V 0 bases, and 12 bases lay outside the gene matches. The CDR3 totals 17 residues. Germline V gene data show CDR1 as SGDLS and CDR2 as YYNGEE. CDR3 residues: CASSVDWRGAGADTQYF. The CDR3 bases are TGTGCCAGCAGCGTAGATTGGCGGGGGGCCGGGGCCGATACGCAGTATTTT.

This clonotype was detected many times. The chain couples TRBV7-2 to TRBJ1-6, with 7 nucleotides matching TRBD1. The trim removed 5 bases at V and 7 bases at J, leaving 11 bases unmatched. CDR1 and CDR2 (germline): SGHTA, FQGNSA. The length of the CDR3 is 16 residues. The CDR3 region has the DNA TGTGCCAGCAGCATCCGGACAGGCAGGCTCAATTCACCCCTCCACTTT. Translated: CASSIRTGRLNSPLHF.

V is TRBV7-9 and J is TRBJ2-7; D remains ambiguous. The germline V gene has CDR1 SEHNR and CDR2 FQNEAQ (reference sequence). This CDR3 has 14 amino acids. Trimming left V 5 bases short and J 3 bases short, with 14 bases between. In DNA form, the CDR3 reads TGTGCCAGCAGCCCGCAGACCCGTAACTACGAGCAGTACTTC. Its protein product is CASSPQTRNYEQYF.

In this sample, this clonotype turned up a few times. This rearrangement joins TRBV5-4 to TRBJ2-1; 9 bases fit TRBD2. The CDR3 runs to 13 residues. With 4 bases clipped from V and 13 bases from J, the junction kept 9 bases outside the gene matches. The germline CDR1 and CDR2 sequences are SGHNT and YYREEE (reference sequence). The CDR3 is CASSPTAGLAQFF. Written as DNA, the CDR3 is TGTGCCAGCAGCCCAACGGCGGGACTAGCTCAGTTCTTC.

This clonotype came up a few times. The chain has TRBV5-6 and TRBJ2-6; the D is unclear. V lost 1 base, J lost 0 bases, and 5 bases lay in between. Per the germline V gene, CDR1 is SGHDT and CDR2 is YYEEEE. This CDR3 spans 15 amino acids. Here the CDR3 reads CASSLWSSGANVLTF. DNA for the CDR3: TGTGCCAGCAGCTTGTGGAGCTCTGGGGCCAACGTCCTGACTTTC.

This clonotype was seen many times. The CDR3: CASSRQERGFNEQFF. CDR3 bases: TGTGCCAGCAGTCGCCAGGAGCGGGGCTTCAATGAGCAGTTCTTC. This chain connects TRBV6-1 to TRBJ2-1; 7 bases match TRBD2. Germline V gives CDR1 MNHNS, CDR2 SASEGT. V dropped 5 bases and J dropped 6; count of bases not matched to a gene: 10. The CDR3 is made up of 15 amino acids.

The J gene is TRBJ2-7, the V gene TRBV12-5, with D possibly being TRBD2 (5 bases). The CDR3 extends over 13 amino acids. CDR1 LGHNT and CDR2 FRNRAP come from the germline V gene. V lost 1 base to trimming and J lost 11 bases, with 15 bases between them. The CDR3 loop is CASGLAGLPGEYF. In nucleotides, the CDR3 is TGTGCTAGTGGTTTGGCCGGACTTCCCGGGGAGTACTTC.